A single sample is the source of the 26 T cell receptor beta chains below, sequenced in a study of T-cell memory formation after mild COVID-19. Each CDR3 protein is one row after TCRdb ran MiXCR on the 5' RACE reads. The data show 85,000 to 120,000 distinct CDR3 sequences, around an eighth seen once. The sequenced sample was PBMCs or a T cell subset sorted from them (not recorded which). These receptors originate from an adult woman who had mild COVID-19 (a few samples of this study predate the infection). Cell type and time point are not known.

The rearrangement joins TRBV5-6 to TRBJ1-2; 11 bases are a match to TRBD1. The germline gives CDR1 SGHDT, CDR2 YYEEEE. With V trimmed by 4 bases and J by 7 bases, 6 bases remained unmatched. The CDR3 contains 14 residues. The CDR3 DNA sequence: TGTGCCAGCAGCGCAGGACAGGGGGCCGGTGGCTACACCTTC. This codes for CASSAGQGAGGYTF. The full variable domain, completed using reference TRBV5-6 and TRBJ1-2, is DAGVTQSPTHLIKTRGQQVTLRCSPKSGHDTVSWYQQALGQGPQFIFQYYEEEERQRGNFPDRFSGHQFPNYSSELNVNALLLGDSALYLCASSAGQGAGGYTFGSGTRLTVV.

The CDR3 DNA sequence: TGTGCCAGCAGCTTAGGGGCGGGACAGCAAGAGACCCAGTACTTC. It codes for CASSLGAGQQETQYF. The J gene is TRBJ2-5, the V gene TRBV7-6; TRBD1 might be the D (7 bases). The CDR3 sequence is 15 residues long. The germline V gene has CDR1 SGHVS and CDR2 FNYEAQ. V shed 1 base and J shed 2 bases, with 11 bases lying between them.

The CDR3 DNA sequence: TGTGCCAGCAGTTTAGGAGCAGGGGGGAACACCGGGGAGCTGTTTTTT. It yields the protein CASSLGAGGNTGELFF. This chain uses TRBV12-3 or TRBV12-4 with TRBJ2-2; 7 bases fit TRBD1. CDR3 length: 16 amino acids. The V gene end was trimmed by 1 base and the J gene end by 1 base; junction bases not matched to a gene: 3.

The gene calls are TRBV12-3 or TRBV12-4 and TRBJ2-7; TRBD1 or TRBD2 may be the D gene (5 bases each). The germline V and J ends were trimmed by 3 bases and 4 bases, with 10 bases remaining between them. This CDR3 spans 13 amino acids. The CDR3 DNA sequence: TGTGCCAGCAGTTTTGGGACGACTTACGAGCAGTACTTC. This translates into CASSFGTTYEQYF.

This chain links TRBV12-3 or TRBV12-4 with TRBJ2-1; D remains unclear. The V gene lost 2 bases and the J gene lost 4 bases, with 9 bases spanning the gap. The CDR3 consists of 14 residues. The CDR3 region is CASSLYALYNEQFF. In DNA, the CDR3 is TGTGCCAGCAGTTTATACGCCCTATACAATGAGCAGTTCTTC.

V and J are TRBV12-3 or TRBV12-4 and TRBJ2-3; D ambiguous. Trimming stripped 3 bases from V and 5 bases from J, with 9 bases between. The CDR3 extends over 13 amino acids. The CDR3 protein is CASSLYPEDTQYF. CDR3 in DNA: TGTGCCAGCAGTTTGTATCCAGAAGATACGCAGTATTTT.

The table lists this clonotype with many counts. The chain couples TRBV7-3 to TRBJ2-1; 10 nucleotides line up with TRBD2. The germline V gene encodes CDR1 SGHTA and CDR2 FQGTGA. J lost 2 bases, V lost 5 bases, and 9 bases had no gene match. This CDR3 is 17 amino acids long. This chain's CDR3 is CASSPSGTSEPYNEQFF. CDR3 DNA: TGTGCCAGCAGCCCATCCGGGACTAGCGAACCCTACAATGAGCAGTTCTTC.

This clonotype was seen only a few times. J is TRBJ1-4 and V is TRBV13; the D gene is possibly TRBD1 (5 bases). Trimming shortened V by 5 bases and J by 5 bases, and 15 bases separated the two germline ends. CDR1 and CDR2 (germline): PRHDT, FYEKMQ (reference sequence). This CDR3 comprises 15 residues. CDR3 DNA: TGTGCCAGCAGCCACCGGGACGGTTACAATGAAAAACTGTTTTTT. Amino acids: CASSHRDGYNEKLFF.

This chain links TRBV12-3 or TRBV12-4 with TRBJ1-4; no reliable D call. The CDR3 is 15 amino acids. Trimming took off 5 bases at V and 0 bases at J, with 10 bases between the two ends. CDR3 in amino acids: CASSETYATNEKLFF. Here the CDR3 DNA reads TGTGCCAGCAGTGAGACGTATGCAACTAATGAAAAACTGTTTTTT.

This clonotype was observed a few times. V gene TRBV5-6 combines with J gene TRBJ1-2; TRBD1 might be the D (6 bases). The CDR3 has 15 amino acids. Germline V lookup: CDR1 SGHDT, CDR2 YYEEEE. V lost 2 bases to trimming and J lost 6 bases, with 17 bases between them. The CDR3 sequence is CASSFTWTAPDGYTF. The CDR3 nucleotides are TGTGCCAGCAGCTTCACCTGGACAGCCCCAGATGGCTACACCTTC.

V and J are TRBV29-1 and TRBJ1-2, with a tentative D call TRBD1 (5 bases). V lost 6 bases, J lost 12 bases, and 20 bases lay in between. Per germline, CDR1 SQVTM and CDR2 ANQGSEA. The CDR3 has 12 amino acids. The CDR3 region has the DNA TGCAGCGTCCCGAGCATGGGGGAAAGCGACACCTTC. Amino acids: CSVPSMGESDTF.

The CDR3 reads CASSDGLAGVGGELFF. In DNA form, the CDR3 reads TGTGCCAGCAGTGATGGACTAGCGGGAGTCGGCGGGGAGCTGTTTTTT. The rearrangement uses TRBV2 and TRBJ2-2; 13 positions agree with TRBD2. This CDR3 is built from 16 residues. The V segment lost 3 bases and the J segment 7 bases; nucleotides outside the gene matches: 5. Germline V lookup: CDR1 SNHLY, CDR2 FYNNEI.

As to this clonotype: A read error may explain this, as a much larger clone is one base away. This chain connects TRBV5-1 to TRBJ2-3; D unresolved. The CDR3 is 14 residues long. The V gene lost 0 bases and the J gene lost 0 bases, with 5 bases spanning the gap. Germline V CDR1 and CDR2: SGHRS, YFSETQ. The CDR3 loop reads CASSLGLSTDTQYF. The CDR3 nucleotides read TGCGCCAGCAGCTTGGGACTGAGCACAGATACGCAGTATTTT.

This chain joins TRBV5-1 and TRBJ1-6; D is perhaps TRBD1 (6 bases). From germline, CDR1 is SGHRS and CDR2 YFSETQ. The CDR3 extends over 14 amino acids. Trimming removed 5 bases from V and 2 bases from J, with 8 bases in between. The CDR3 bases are TGCGCCAGCAGGACAGGCCCCTATAATTCACCCCTCCACTTT. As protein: CASRTGPYNSPLHF.

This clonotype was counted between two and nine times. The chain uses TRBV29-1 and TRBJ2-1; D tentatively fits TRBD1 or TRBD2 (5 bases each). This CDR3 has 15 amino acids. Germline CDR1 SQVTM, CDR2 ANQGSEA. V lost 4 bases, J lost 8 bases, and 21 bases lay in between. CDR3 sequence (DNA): TGCAGCGTTGTAGTGGGGGTGGATAGATTCGATGAGCAGTTCTTC. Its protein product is CSVVVGVDRFDEQFF.

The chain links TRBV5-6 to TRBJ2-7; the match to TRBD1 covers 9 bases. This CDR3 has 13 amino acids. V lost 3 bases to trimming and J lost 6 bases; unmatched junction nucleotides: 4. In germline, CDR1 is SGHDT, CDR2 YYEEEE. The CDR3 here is CASSSAGQGEQYF. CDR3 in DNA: TGTGCCAGCAGCTCTGCGGGACAGGGCGAGCAGTACTTC.

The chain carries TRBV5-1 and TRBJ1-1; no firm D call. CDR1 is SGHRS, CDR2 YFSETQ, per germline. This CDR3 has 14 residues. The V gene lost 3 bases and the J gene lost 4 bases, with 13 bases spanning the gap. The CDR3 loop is CASSSRVAFTEAFF. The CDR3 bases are TGCGCCAGCAGCTCGAGGGTGGCCTTCACTGAAGCTTTCTTT.

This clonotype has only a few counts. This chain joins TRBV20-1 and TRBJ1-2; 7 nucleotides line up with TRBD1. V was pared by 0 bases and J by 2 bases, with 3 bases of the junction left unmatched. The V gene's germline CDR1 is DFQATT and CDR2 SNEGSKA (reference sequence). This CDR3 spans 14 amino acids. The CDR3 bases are TGCAGTGCTAGAGACCCGACAGGGAACTATGGCTACACCTTC. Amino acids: CSARDPTGNYGYTF.

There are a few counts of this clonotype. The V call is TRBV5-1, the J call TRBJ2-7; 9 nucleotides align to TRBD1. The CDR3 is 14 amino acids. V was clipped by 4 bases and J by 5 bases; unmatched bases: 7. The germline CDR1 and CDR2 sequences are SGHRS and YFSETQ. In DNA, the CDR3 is TGCGCCAGCAGCCCAGGACAGGGGCAGGACGAGCAGTACTTC. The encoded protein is CASSPGQGQDEQYF.

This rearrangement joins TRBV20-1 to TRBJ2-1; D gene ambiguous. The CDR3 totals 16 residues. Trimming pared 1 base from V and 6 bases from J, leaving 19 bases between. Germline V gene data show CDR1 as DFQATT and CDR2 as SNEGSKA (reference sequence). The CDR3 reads CSARALGNTKGNEQFF. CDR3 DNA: TGCAGTGCTAGAGCTTTAGGGAATACTAAGGGCAATGAGCAGTTCTTC.

The CDR3 coding sequence is TGCAGTGACCCAGGGGGCGCGGGGGGCTACACCTTC. It specifies CSDPGGAGGYTF. The V call is TRBV20-1, the J call TRBJ1-2, with 8 bases that match TRBD1. Per the germline V gene, CDR1 is DFQATT and CDR2 is SNEGSKA (reference sequence). There are 12 residues in the CDR3. After removal of 7 bases from V and 8 bases from J, the junction contained 9 bases not matched to a gene.

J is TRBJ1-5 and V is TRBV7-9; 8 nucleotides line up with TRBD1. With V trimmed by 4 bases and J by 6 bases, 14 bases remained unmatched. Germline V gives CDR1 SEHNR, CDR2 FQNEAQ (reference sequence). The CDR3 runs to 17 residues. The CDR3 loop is CASSSFAGQGEGQPQHF. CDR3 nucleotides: TGTGCCAGCAGCTCCTTTGCCGGACAGGGTGAAGGTCAGCCCCAGCATTTT.

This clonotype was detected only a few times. Written as DNA, the CDR3 is TGTGCCAGCAGCCCAGAAACAGGGCCCACCCCGGGCTATGGCTACACCTTC. Translated, it gives CASSPETGPTPGYGYTF. V and J are TRBV5-4 and TRBJ1-2; a weak D match, TRBD1 (6 bases). Germline loops: CDR1 SGHNT, CDR2 YYREEE (reference sequence). The CDR3 sequence is 17 residues long. Trimming removed 4 bases at V and 4 bases at J, with 23 bases between.

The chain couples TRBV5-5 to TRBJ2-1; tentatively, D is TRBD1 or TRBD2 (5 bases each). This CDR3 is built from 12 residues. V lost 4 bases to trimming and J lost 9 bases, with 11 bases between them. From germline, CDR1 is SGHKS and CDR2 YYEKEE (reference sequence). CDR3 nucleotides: TGTGCCAGCAGCCTCTGGGGGACTGAGCAGTTCTTC. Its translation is CASSLWGTEQFF.

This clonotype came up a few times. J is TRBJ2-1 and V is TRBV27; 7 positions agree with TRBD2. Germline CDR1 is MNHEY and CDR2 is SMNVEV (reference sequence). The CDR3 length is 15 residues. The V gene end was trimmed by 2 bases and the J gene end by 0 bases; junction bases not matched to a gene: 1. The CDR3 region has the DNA TGTGCCAGCAGTTTAATAGCGGGCTCCTACAATGAGCAGTTCTTC. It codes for CASSLIAGSYNEQFF.

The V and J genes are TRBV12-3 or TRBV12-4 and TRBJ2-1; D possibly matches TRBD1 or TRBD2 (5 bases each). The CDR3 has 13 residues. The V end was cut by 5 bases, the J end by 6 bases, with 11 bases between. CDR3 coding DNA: TGTGCCAGCAGTCGGGACCCCCCCAATGAGCAGTTCTTC. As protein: CASSRDPPNEQFF.